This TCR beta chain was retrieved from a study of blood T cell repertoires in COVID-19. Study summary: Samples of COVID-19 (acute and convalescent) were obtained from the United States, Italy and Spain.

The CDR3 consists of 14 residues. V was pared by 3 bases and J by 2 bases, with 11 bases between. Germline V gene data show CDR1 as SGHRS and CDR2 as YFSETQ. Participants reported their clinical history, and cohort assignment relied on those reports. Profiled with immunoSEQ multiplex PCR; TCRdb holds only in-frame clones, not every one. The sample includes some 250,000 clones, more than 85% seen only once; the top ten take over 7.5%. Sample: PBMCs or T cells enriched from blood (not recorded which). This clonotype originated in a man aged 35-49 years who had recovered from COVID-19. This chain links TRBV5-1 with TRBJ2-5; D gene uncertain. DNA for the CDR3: TGCGCCAGCAGCTCGCGACTTGTACAAGAGACCCAGTACTTC. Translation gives CASSSRLVQETQYF.